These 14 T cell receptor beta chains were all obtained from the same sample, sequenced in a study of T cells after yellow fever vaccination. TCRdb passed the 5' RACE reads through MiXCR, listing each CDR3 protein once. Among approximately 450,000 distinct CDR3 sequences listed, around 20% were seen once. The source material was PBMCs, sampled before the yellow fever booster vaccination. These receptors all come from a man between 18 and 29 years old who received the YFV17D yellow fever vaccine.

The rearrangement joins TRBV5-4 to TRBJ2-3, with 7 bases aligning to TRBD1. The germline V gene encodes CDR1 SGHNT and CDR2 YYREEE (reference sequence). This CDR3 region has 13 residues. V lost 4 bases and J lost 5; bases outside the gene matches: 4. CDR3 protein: CASSVDRQDTQYF. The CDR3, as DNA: TGTGCCAGCAGCGTGGACAGGCAAGATACGCAGTATTTT.

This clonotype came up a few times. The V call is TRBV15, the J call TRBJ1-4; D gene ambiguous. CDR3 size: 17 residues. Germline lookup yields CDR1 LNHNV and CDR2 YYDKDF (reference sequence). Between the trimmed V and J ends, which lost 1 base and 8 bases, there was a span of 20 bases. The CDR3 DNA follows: TGTGCCACCAGCAGAGGGCCTTCGACCCGGGCCAAGGAAAAACTGTTTTTT. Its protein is CATSRGPSTRAKEKLFF.

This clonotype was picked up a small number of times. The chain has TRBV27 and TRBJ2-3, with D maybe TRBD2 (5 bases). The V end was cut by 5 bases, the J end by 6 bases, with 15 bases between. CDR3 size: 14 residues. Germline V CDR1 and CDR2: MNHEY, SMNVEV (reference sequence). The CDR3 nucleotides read TGTGCCAGCAGTCCTCGGCTCCCGGGGGATACGCAGTATTTT. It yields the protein CASSPRLPGDTQYF.

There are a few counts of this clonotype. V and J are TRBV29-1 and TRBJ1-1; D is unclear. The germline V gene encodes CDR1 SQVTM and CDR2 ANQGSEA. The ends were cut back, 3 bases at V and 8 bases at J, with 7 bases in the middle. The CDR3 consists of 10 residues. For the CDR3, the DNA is TGCAGCGTTGATAAACCGGAAGCTTTCTTT. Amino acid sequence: CSVDKPEAFF.

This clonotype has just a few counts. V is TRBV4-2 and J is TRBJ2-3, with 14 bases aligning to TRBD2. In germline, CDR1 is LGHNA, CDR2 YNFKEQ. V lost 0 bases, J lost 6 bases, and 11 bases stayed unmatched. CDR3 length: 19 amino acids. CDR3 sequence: CASSQEPRTSGGPRDTQYF. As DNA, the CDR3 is TGTGCCAGCAGCCAAGAGCCCCGGACTAGCGGGGGGCCACGGGATACGCAGTATTTT.

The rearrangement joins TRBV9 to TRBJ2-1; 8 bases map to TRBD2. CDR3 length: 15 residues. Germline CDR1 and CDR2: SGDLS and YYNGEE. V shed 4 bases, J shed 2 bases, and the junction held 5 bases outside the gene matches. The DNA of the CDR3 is TGTGCCAGCAGCTCAGACGGGGGGGCCTACAATGAGCAGTTCTTC. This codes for CASSSDGGAYNEQFF.

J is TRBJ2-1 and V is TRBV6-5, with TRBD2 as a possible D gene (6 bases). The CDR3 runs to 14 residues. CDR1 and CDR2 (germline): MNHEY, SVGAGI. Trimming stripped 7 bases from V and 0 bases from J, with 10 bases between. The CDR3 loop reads CASTLGGSYNEQFF. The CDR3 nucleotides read TGTGCCAGCACCTTGGGGGGCTCCTACAATGAGCAGTTCTTC.

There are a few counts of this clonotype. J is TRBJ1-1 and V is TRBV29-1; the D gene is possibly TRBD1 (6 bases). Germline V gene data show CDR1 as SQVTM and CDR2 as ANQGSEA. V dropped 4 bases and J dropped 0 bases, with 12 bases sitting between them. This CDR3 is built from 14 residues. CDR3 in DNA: TGCAGCGTTGCACCATGGACAGTGAACACTGAAGCTTTCTTT. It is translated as CSVAPWTVNTEAFF.

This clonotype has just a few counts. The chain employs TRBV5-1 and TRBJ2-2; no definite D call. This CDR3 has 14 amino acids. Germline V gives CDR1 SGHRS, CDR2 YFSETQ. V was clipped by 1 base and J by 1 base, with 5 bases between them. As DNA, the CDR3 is TGCGCCAGCAGCTTGTGGCTGAACACCGGGGAGCTGTTTTTT. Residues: CASSLWLNTGELFF.

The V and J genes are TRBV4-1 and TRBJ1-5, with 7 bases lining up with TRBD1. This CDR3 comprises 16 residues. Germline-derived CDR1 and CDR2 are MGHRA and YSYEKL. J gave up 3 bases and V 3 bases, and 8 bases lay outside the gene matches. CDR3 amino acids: CASSQSRQGSNQPQHF. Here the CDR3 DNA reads TGCGCCAGCAGCCAGTCGAGACAGGGATCCAATCAGCCCCAGCATTTT.

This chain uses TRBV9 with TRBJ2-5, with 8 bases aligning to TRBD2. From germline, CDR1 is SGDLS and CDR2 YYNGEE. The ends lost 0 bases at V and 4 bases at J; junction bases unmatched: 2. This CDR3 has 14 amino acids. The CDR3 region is CASSVERGGETQYF. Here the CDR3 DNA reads TGTGCCAGCAGCGTAGAACGGGGGGGAGAGACCCAGTACTTC. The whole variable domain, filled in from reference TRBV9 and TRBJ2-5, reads DSGVTQTPKHLITATGQRVTLRCSPRSGDLSVYWYQQSLDQGLQFLIQYYNGEERAKGNILERFSAQQFPDLHSELNLSSLELGDSALYFCASSVERGGETQYFGPGTRLLVL.

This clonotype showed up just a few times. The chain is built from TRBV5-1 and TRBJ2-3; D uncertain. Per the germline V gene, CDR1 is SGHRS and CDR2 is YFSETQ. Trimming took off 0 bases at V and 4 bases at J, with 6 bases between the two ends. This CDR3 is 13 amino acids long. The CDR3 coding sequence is TGCGCCAGCAGCTTGGGCGCCGCAGATACGCAGTATTTT. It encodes CASSLGAADTQYF. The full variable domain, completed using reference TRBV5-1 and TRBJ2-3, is KAGVTQTPRYLIKTRGQQVTLSCSPISGHRSVSWYQQTPGQGLQFLFEYFSETQRNKGNFPGRFSGRQFSNSRSEMNVSTLELGDSALYLCASSLGAADTQYFGPGTRLTVL.

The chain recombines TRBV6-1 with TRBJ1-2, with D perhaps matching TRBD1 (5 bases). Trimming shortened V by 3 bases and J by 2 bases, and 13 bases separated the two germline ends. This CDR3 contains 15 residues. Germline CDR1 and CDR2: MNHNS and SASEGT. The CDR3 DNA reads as TGTGCCAGCAGTGATTCGGGCAGGGAAAACTATGGCTACACCTTC. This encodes CASSDSGRENYGYTF.

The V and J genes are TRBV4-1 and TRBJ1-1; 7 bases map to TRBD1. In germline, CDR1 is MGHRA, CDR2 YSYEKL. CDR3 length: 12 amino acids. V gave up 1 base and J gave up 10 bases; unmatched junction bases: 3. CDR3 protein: CASSQGSGGAFF. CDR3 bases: TGCGCCAGCAGCCAAGGTTCAGGGGGAGCTTTCTTT.